This TCR beta chain was sequenced for a study of quantifying T cell responses using KT2 cells (dated by TCRdb to 2015 to 2018). About the full investigation: RNA was DNase-treated and reverse transcribed with TCR alpha and beta constant-region primers, mostly using SuperScript III. To prevent over-amplification, PCR2 was performed as a SYBR Green qPCR and halted at a predetermined fluorescence threshold. The efficiency of the T4 ligation step under optimum conditions was estimated to be above 9.5%.

This clonotype was seen more than once but under ten times. The antigen it recognizes is unknown. Nothing much larger sits one base from this clone, and base qualities are not available. Taken from cysteine to phenylalanine, the CDR3 has 14 residues. The retained sequence is limited to the CDR3, 42 bases, with the frame set at the first base. The trim is 4 bases for V and 5 bases for J, with a gap of 15 bases between the germline ends. Per the germline V gene (reference sequence), SGHKS is the CDR1 and YYEKEE is the CDR2. Known numbers of KT2, a T cell clone whose TCR had been sequenced previously, were spiked into unfractionated PBMC to test the sensitivity and accuracy of the pipeline. A range of KT2-to-PBMC ratios was set up by mixing KT2 cells into a fixed number of PBMC. Beyond this particular receptor, the publication reports: Even at the lowest spike-in tested, roughly one KT2 cell per 100,000 PBMC, KT2 sequences were still detected. No side-by-side comparison of the pipeline with other TCR sequencing techniques was included in the study. The numbers of KT2 alpha and beta sequences increased linearly with the number of input KT2 cells across several orders of magnitude. Detection of KT2 sequences showed saturation at very high KT2 spike-in numbers.

Library creation used UMI-ligation and nested PCR. Using T4 RNA ligase 1, a single-stranded oligonucleotide bearing the Illumina SP2 sequence plus a UMI was ligated onto the 3' end of the cDNA. PCR1 was run for 4 cycles (98 degrees C for 15 s, 69 degrees C for 30 s, 72 degrees C for 40 s), and an equimolar mix of RC1.1 and RC1.2, covering TRBC1 and TRBC2, was used as the beta primer. From PCR2 onward, TCR alpha and beta chains were processed separately, and sample indices and Illumina adaptors were added. The UMI comprised 12 random nucleotides, as two hexamers separated by a spacer, placed after an 8-base spacer. The libraries were sequenced on an Illumina MiSeq using v2 2x251 paired-end chemistry, usually with eleven to twelve samples in each run. PhiX DNA at about 4.5-7% was added to each sequencing library to increase diversity. In the authors' own workflow: Raw reads were converted to FASTQ with bcl2fastq and demultiplexed by dual indices using Demultiplexor. V and J genes were assigned by Decombinator through tag matching that permitted a single base-pair mismatch. Collapsinator used UMIs to correct both sequencing errors and frequency errors arising from PCR heterogeneity. Decombinator identifiers were converted to nucleotide sequence by CDR3Translator, the sequences were translated to amino acids, and CDR3 was extracted using C- and N-terminal motifs. Each distinct KT2 TCR was counted as a cluster of KT2 sequences sharing one unique molecular identifier. The public reads were run again by TCRdb, first through fastp at Q25 and then through MiXCR, and only productive beta chains were kept. Identical CDR3 protein sequences are pooled into one entry, listed with their most common genes and DNA. TCRdb's processing, not the study's, gives the V and J calls here. The sample includes around 56,000 distinct CDR3 sequences, with 9% to 15% observed a single time. The top ten hold under 10% of the sample.

This receptor chain uses TRBV5-5 and TRBJ1-1; TRBD1 is perhaps the D gene, given 5 matching bases. The material sequenced was PBMCs spiked with cells of the T cell clone KT2. The TCR originated in a human donor. The nucleotide sequence reads as follows: TGTGCCAGCAGCCTAGGGCAGGGAGGGACTGAAGCTTTCTTT. This encodes CASSLGQGGTEAFF. Supplemented by the reference TRBV5-5 and TRBJ1-1 proteins around the CDR3, the complete variable domain is DAGVTQSPTHLIKTRGQQVTLRCSPISGHKSVSWYQQVLGQGPQFIFQYYEKEERGRGNFPDRFSARQFPNYSSELNVNALLLGDSALYLCASSLGQGGTEAFFGQGTRLTVV.